This T cell receptor (beta chain) was captured in a study of early T cells in non-severe SARS-CoV-2 infection. Whole-study context: Sequencing targeted bulk RNA from unsorted whole blood, leaving chains unpaired. Whole-study findings and limits: The matching step, a VDJdb search, favored anti-spike CD8 responses and missed private and CD4 specificities.

J was trimmed by 3 bases and V by 3 bases; bases with no gene match: 3. The CDR3 has 16 residues. Per germline, CDR1 SEHNR and CDR2 FQNEAQ (reference sequence). The table lists this clonotype with a few counts. The antigen is undetermined. The protocol attached unique molecular identifiers to individual cDNA molecules. TCRdb used MiXCR to reprocess the 5' RACE reads, holding one entry per CDR3 protein. The table records about 32,000 distinct CDR3 sequences, around 5% of them present only once. This chain uses TRBV7-9 with TRBJ2-3; 13 nucleotides align to TRBD2. Specimen: whole blood. This TCR derives from an adult who was a healthcare worker with PCR-confirmed SARS-CoV-2 infection or an uninfected control (not recorded which). CDR3 region: CASSFGTSGITDTQYF. CDR3 nucleotides: TGTGCCAGCAGCTTCGGGACTAGCGGGATAACAGATACGCAGTATTTT.